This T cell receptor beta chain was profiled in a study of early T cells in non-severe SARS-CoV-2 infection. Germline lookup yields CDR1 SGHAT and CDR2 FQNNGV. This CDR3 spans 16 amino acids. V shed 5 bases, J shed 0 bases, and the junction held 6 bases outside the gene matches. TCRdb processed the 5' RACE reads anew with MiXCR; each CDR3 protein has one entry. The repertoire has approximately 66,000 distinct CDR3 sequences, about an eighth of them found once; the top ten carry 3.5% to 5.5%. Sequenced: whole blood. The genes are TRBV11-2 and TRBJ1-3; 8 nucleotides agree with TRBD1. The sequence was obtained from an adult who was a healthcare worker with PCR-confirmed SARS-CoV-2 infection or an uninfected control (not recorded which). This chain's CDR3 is CASSTDRAFSGNTIYF. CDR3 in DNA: TGTGCCAGCAGCACGGACAGGGCGTTCTCTGGAAACACCATATATTTT.